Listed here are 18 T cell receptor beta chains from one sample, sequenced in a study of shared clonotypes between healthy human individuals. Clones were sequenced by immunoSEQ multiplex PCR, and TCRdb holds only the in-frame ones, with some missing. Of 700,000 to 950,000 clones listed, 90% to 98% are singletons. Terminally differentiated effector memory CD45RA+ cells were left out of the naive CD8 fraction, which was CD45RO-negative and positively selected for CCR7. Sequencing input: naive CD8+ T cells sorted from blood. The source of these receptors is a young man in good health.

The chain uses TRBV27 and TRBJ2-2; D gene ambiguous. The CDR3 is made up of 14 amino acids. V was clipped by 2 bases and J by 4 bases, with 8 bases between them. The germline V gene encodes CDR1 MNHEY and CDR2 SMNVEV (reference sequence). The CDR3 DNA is TGTGCCAGCAGTTTAGGCGTCTCCACCGGGGAGCTGTTTTTT. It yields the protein CASSLGVSTGELFF.

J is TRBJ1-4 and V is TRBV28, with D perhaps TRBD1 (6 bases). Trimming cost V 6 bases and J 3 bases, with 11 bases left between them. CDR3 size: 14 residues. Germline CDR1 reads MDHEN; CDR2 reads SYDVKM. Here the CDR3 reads CASRRGAANEKLFF. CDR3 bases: TGTGCCAGCAGGCGGGGGGCGGCTAATGAAAAACTGTTTTTT.

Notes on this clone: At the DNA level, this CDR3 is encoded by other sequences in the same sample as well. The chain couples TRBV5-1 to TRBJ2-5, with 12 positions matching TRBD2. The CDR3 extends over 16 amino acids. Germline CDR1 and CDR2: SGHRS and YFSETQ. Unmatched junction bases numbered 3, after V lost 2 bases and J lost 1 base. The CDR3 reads CASSLGLAGLQETQYF. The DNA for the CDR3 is TGCGCCAGCAGCTTAGGACTAGCGGGACTCCAAGAGACCCAGTACTTC.

For the CDR3, the DNA is TGTGCCAGCAGCTCCTACCCCGAATATGGCTACACCTTC. This translates into CASSSYPEYGYTF. The rearrangement links TRBV7-3 to TRBJ1-2; no firm D call. The V gene lost 4 bases and the J gene lost 5 bases, with 11 bases spanning the gap. The CDR3 has 13 amino acids. CDR1 is SGHTA, CDR2 FQGTGA, per germline.

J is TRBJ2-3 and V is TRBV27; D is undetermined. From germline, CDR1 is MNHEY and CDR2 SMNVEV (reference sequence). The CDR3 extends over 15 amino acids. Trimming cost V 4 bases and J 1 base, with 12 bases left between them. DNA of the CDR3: TGTGCCAGCAGTTCGGGCCTAAGGGGCACAGATACGCAGTATTTT. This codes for CASSSGLRGTDTQYF.

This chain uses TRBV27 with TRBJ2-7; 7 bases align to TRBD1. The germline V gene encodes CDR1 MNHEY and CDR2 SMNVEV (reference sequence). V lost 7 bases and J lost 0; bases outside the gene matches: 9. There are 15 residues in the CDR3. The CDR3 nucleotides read TGTGCCAGCACCCCCTTGACAGGGAGCTCCTACGAGCAGTACTTC. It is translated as CASTPLTGSSYEQYF.

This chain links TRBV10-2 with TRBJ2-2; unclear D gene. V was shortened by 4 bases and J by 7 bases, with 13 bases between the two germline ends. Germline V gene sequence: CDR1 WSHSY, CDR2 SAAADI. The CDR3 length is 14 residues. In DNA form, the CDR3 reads TGCGCCAGCAGTGGACTGGATTTCGACGGGGAGCTGTTTTTT. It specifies CASSGLDFDGELFF.

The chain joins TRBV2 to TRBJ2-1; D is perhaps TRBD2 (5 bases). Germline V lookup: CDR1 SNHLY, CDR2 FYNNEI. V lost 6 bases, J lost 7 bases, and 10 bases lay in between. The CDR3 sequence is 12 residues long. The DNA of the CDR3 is TGTGCCAGCAGACTAGGCGGGAATGAGCAGTTCTTC. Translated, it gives CASRLGGNEQFF. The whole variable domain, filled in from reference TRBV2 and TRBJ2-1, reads EPEVTQTPSHQVTQMGQEVILRCVPISNHLYFYWYRQILGQKVEFLVSFYNNEISEKSEIFDDQFSVERPDGSNFTLKIRSTKLEDSAMYFCASRLGGNEQFFGPGTRLTVL.

DNA of the CDR3: TGTGCCAGCAGCTTGTCTGGGGTCGGAACCTACGAGCAGTACTTC. Protein: CASSLSGVGTYEQYF. The rearrangement links TRBV5-5 to TRBJ2-7; D is uncertain. Trimming took off 1 base at V and 2 bases at J, with 13 bases between the two ends. The CDR3 loop spans 15 amino acids. CDR1 is SGHKS, CDR2 YYEKEE, per germline (reference sequence).

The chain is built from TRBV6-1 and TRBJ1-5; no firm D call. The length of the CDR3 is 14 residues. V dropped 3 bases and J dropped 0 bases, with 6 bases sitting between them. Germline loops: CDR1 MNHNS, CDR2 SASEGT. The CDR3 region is CASSEVYSNQPQHF. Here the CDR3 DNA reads TGTGCCAGCAGTGAGGTTTATAGCAATCAGCCCCAGCATTTT.

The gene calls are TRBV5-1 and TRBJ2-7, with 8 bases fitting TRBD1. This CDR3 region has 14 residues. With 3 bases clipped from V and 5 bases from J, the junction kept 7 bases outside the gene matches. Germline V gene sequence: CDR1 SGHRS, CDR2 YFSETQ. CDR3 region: CASSSPKTGDEQYF. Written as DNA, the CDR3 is TGCGCCAGCAGCTCACCAAAGACAGGGGACGAGCAGTACTTC.

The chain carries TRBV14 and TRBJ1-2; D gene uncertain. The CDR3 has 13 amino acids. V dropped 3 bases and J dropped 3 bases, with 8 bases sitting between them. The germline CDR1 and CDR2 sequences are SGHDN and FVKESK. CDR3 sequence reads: CASSHRGYYGYTF. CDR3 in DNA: TGTGCCAGCAGCCACCGGGGATACTATGGCTACACCTTC. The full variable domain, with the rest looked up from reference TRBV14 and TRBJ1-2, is EAGVTQFPSHSVIEKGQTVTLRCDPISGHDNLYWYRRVMGKEIKFLLHFVKESKQDESGMPNNRFLAERTGGTYSTLKVQPAELEDSGVYFCASSHRGYYGYTFGSGTRLTVV.

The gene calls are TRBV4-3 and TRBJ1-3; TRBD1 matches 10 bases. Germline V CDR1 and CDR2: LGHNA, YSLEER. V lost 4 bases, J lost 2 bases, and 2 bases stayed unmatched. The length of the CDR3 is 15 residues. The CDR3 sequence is CASSLGQGAGNTIYF. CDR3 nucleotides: TGCGCCAGCAGCCTTGGACAGGGGGCTGGAAACACCATATATTTT.

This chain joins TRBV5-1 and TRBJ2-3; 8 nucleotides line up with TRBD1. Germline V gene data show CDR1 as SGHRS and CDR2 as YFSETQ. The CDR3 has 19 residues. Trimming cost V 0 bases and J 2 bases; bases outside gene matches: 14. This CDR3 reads CASSLAPRPTGDLTDTQYF. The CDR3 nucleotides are TGCGCCAGCAGCTTGGCCCCCCGTCCGACAGGGGACCTCACAGATACGCAGTATTTT.

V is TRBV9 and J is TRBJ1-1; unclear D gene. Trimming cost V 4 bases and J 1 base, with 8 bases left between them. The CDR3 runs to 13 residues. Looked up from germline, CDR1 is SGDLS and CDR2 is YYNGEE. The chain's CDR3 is CASSLLGNTEAFF. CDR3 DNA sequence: TGTGCCAGCAGCCTGCTAGGGAACACTGAAGCTTTCTTT.

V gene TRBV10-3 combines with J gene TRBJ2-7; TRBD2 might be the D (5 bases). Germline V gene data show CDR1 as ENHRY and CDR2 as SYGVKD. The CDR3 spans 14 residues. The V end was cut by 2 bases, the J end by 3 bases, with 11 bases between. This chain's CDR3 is CAISELSSDYEQYF. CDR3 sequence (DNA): TGTGCCATCAGTGAGCTGAGTAGCGACTACGAGCAGTACTTC.

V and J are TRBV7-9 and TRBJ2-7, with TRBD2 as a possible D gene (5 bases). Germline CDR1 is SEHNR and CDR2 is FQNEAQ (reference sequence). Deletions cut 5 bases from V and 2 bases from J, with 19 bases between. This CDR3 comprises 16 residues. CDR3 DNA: TGTGCCAGCAGCCTCCCACAGCGGATATCGACCTACGAGCAGTACTTC. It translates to CASSLPQRISTYEQYF.

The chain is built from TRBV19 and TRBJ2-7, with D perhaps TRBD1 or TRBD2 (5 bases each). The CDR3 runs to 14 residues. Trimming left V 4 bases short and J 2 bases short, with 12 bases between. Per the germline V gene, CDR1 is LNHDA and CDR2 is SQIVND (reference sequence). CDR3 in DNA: TGTGCCAGTAGTAGAACGGGACGGCCCTACGAGCAGTACTTC. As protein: CASSRTGRPYEQYF.